The next 21 T cell receptor beta chains were all read from a single sample in a study of technical replicates of blood from a few donors. Profiled with immunoSEQ multiplex PCR; TCRdb holds only in-frame clones, not every one. In the table there are about 73,000 clones, roughly nine tenths of which are singletons. The sequenced sample consisted of PBMCs. The receptor set was obtained from a human donor in good health. Some clones in this sample may be carry-over from other donors' samples.

The chain uses TRBV15 and TRBJ1-1; maybe TRBD1 (5 bases). The CDR3 is 14 residues long. The ends were cut back, 5 bases at V and 2 bases at J, with 12 bases in the middle. Per germline, CDR1 LNHNV and CDR2 YYDKDF (reference sequence). Here the CDR3 DNA reads TGTGCCACCAGCGGAAGGGGCGGAAACACTGAAGCTTTCTTT. Translated, it gives CATSGRGGNTEAFF.

V is TRBV19 and J is TRBJ1-2, with 8 bases fitting TRBD1. CDR3 length: 14 residues. CDR1 is LNHDA, CDR2 SQIVND, per germline (reference sequence). V trimming: 5 bases; J trimming: 7 bases; junction bases outside the gene matches: 9. CDR3 protein: CASSVGQAQGGYTF. DNA of the CDR3: TGTGCCAGTAGTGTGGGACAGGCACAGGGTGGCTACACCTTC. Combining the CDR3 with reference TRBV19 and TRBJ1-2 gives the whole variable domain DGGITQSPKYLFRKEGQNVTLSCEQNLNHDAMYWYRQDPGQGLRLIYYSQIVNDFQKGDIAEGYSVSREKKESFPLTVTSAQKNPTAFYLCASSVGQAQGGYTFGSGTRLTVV.

This sequence joins TRBV4-3 and TRBJ1-6, with D possibly TRBD1 on 6 matching bases. V was cut by 4 bases and J by 0 bases, with 22 bases left in between. Per the germline V gene, CDR1 is LGHNA and CDR2 is YSLEER. The CDR3 has 20 amino acids. CDR3: CASSPILNRAKISYNSPLHF. Here the CDR3 DNA reads TGCGCCAGCAGCCCAATCCTTAACAGGGCTAAGATCTCCTATAATTCACCCCTCCACTTT.

The genes are TRBV28 and TRBJ2-7; 8 bases align to TRBD2. The germline V gene encodes CDR1 MDHEN and CDR2 SYDVKM. CDR3 length equals 13 residues. V dropped 6 bases and J dropped 5; count of bases not matched to a gene: 6. Here the CDR3 reads CASSGGALNEQYF. CDR3 nucleotides: TGTGCCAGCAGCGGGGGGGCTCTCAACGAGCAGTACTTC.

This clone was seen just once. The V call is TRBV6-6, the J call TRBJ2-5, with D maybe TRBD2 (5 bases). The CDR3 contains 14 residues. Germline loops: CDR1 MNHNY, CDR2 SVGAGI (reference sequence). Deletions cut 2 bases from V and 4 bases from J, with 11 bases between. The CDR3 here is CASSYIRGGETQYF. CDR3 nucleotides: TGTGCCAGCAGTTACATTCGGGGTGGAGAGACCCAGTACTTC.

The rearrangement uses TRBV2 and TRBJ1-4; D perhaps matches TRBD1 (5 bases). The germline V gene encodes CDR1 SNHLY and CDR2 FYNNEI. This CDR3 has 16 amino acids. V lost 1 base and J lost 5, with 14 bases in between. CDR3: CASSEVVTASNEKLFF. Here the CDR3 DNA reads TGTGCCAGCAGTGAAGTAGTGACAGCGTCGAATGAAAAACTGTTTTTT.

The chain has TRBV6-6 and TRBJ2-1; no reliable D call. This CDR3 is 13 amino acids long. CDR1 and CDR2 from the germline V gene are MNHNY and SVGAGI (reference sequence). Trimming removed 6 bases at V and 4 bases at J, with 10 bases between. The chain's CDR3 is CASSPTLYNEQFF. In DNA, the CDR3 is TGTGCCAGCAGCCCGACTCTATACAATGAGCAGTTCTTC.

This clone was recorded only once. The rearrangement uses TRBV5-6 and TRBJ1-3, with 9 bases aligning to TRBD1. Germline loops: CDR1 SGHDT, CDR2 YYEEEE. The CDR3 extends over 17 amino acids. Unmatched junction bases numbered 8, after V lost 2 bases and J lost 2 bases. The CDR3 nucleotides read TGTGCCAGCAGCTTACCGGGACAGGGCGTTCCTGGAAACACCATATATTTT. Translation: CASSLPGQGVPGNTIYF.

The chain carries TRBV27 and TRBJ2-1, with no clear D. The CDR3 sequence is 15 residues long. Trimming pared 6 bases from V and 7 bases from J, leaving 19 bases between. CDR1 MNHEY and CDR2 SMNVEV come from the germline V gene (reference sequence). The CDR3 protein is CASRSLAGGLNEQFF. Written as DNA, the CDR3 is TGTGCCAGCAGGTCGTTGGCAGGTGGATTGAATGAGCAGTTCTTC.

J is TRBJ1-6 and V is TRBV7-9; 7 bases fit TRBD1. The CDR3 is 14 residues long. Trimming cost V 5 bases and J 10 bases; bases outside gene matches: 8. Germline V lookup: CDR1 SEHNR, CDR2 FQNEAQ (reference sequence). The CDR3 sequence: CASSKADRDSPLHF. The DNA for the CDR3 is TGTGCCAGCAGCAAAGCCGACAGGGACTCACCCCTCCACTTT.

The chain recombines TRBV7-3 with TRBJ2-7, with D perhaps TRBD2 (6 bases). Trimming left V 6 bases short and J 4 bases short, with 16 bases between. CDR3 length: 14 amino acids. CDR1 is SGHTA and CDR2 is FQGTGA in the germline V gene. For the CDR3, the DNA is TGTGCCAGCAGGGGTTCGGGGGTCCCTTACGAGCAGTACTTC. Protein product: CASRGSGVPYEQYF.

This CDR3 reads CASSIGGRVNNEQFF. In DNA, the CDR3 is TGTGCCAGTAGTATTGGCGGGAGGGTGAACAATGAGCAGTTCTTC. The chain links TRBV19 to TRBJ2-1; 9 nucleotides align to TRBD2. J was trimmed by 5 bases and V by 3 bases; bases with no gene match: 5. CDR3 size: 15 residues. Germline V gene data show CDR1 as LNHDA and CDR2 as SQIVND (reference sequence).

V and J are TRBV6-1 and TRBJ2-1; 10 nucleotides line up with TRBD2. The CDR3 sequence is 15 residues long. Trimming removed 2 bases from V and 8 bases from J; junction bases left unmatched: 6. CDR1 is MNHNS and CDR2 is SASEGT in the germline V gene. The CDR3 here is CASSEKREGLYEQFF. As DNA, the CDR3 is TGTGCCAGCAGTGAAAAGCGGGAGGGCCTTTATGAGCAGTTCTTC.

The DNA for the CDR3 is TGTGCCACCAGCAGAGATCGTTCTGGCTACACCTTC. It is translated as CATSRDRSGYTF. The chain carries TRBV15 and TRBJ1-2; D is undetermined. V was cut by 0 bases and J by 7 bases, with 6 bases left in between. The CDR3 covers 12 residues. CDR1 and CDR2 (germline): LNHNV, YYDKDF (reference sequence). The full variable domain, its missing parts supplied by reference TRBV15 and TRBJ1-2, is DAMVIQNPRYQVTQFGKPVTLSCSQTLNHNVMYWYQQKSSQAPKLLFHYYDKDFNNEADTPDNFQSRRPNTSFCFLDIRSPGLGDTAMYLCATSRDRSGYTFGSGTRLTVV.

The gene calls are TRBV13 and TRBJ2-1; D is possibly TRBD1 (6 bases). CDR3 length: 16 amino acids. The V end was cut by 4 bases, the J end by 8 bases, with 21 bases between. Germline V CDR1 and CDR2: PRHDT, FYEKMQ (reference sequence). The chain's CDR3 is CASSSQGVRSDDEQFF. The CDR3 nucleotides read TGTGCCAGCAGCTCACAGGGAGTCAGGTCGGACGATGAGCAGTTCTTC. Drawing the rest from reference TRBV13 and TRBJ2-1, the complete variable domain is AAGVIQSPRHLIKEKRETATLKCYPIPRHDTVYWYQQGPGQDPQFLISFYEKMQSDKGSIPDRFSAQQFSDYHSELNMSSLELGDSALYFCASSSQGVRSDDEQFFGPGTRLTVL.

V gene TRBV10-3 combines with J gene TRBJ2-6; TRBD2 is a possible D gene (6 bases). CDR1 and CDR2 (germline): ENHRY, SYGVKD. This CDR3 spans 17 amino acids. The germline V and J ends were trimmed by 2 bases and 0 bases, with 11 bases remaining between them. This CDR3 is CAISENQGLSGANVLTF. The CDR3 coding sequence is TGTGCCATCAGTGAGAACCAGGGACTCTCTGGGGCCAACGTCCTGACTTTC.

As to this clone: The same CDR3 also results from other DNA sequences found in this sample. This sequence joins TRBV19 and TRBJ1-5; 7 bases are a match to TRBD1. The CDR3 covers 14 residues. V gave up 4 bases and J gave up 7 bases; unmatched junction bases: 7. CDR1 is LNHDA, CDR2 SQIVND, per germline (reference sequence). CDR3 sequence reads: CASSTRQGGQPQHF. The CDR3 nucleotides read TGTGCCAGTAGTACCCGACAGGGAGGCCAGCCCCAGCATTTT.

V gene TRBV4-3 combines with J gene TRBJ2-5; 8 bases line up with TRBD2. J was trimmed by 2 bases and V by 0 bases; bases with no gene match: 5. The CDR3 contains 16 residues. Germline V gene data show CDR1 as LGHNA and CDR2 as YSLEER. In nucleotides, the CDR3 is TGCGCCAGCAGCCAAGAACCGGCGGGGGGTCAAGAGACCCAGTACTTC. The encoded protein is CASSQEPAGGQETQYF.

The V gene is TRBV10-3, the J gene TRBJ2-7; 8 nucleotides agree with TRBD2. The CDR3 consists of 14 residues. Trimming at V came to 8 bases and at J to 4 bases, leaving 10 bases not matched to a gene. CDR1 ENHRY and CDR2 SYGVKD come from the germline V gene. CDR3 nucleotides: TGTGCCATCTCTCCCGGGACTAGTACTTACGAGCAGTACTTC. Protein: CAISPGTSTYEQYF.

This clone was counted a single time. The V and J genes are TRBV19 and TRBJ1-2; the match to TRBD1 covers 11 bases. The CDR3 contains 16 residues. The V gene's germline CDR1 is LNHDA and CDR2 SQIVND (reference sequence). J lost 3 bases, V lost 4 bases, and 7 bases had no gene match. The CDR3 here is CASSTGGQGAHYGYTF. CDR3 DNA: TGTGCCAGTAGTACGGGCGGACAGGGGGCGCACTATGGCTACACCTTC.

The chain carries TRBV30 and TRBJ2-5, with 8 bases that match TRBD1. V was pared by 3 bases and J by 5 bases, with 8 bases of the junction left unmatched. This CDR3 comprises 14 residues. CDR1 is GTSNPN, CDR2 SVGIG, per germline (reference sequence). DNA for the CDR3: TGTGCCTGGAGCCCCCAGGGGGCCGTGGAGACCCAGTACTTC. This gives the protein CAWSPQGAVETQYF.